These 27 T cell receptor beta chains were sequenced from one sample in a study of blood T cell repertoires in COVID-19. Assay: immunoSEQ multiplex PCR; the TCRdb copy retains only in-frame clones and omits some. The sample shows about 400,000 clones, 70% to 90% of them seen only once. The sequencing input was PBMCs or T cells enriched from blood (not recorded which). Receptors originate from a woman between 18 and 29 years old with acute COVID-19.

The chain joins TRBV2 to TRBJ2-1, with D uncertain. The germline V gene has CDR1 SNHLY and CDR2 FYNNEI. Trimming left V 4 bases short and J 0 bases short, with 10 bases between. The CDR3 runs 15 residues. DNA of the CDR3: TGTGCCAGCAGTGTAGACCGGAGCTCCTACAATGAGCAGTTCTTC. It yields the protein CASSVDRSSYNEQFF.

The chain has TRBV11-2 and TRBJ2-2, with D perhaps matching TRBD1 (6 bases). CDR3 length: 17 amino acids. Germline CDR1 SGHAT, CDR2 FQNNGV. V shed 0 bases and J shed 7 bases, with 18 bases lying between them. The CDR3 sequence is CASSLELTGTSGGELFF. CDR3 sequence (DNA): TGTGCCAGCAGCTTAGAGCTCACCGGGACATCGGGCGGGGAGCTGTTTTTT.

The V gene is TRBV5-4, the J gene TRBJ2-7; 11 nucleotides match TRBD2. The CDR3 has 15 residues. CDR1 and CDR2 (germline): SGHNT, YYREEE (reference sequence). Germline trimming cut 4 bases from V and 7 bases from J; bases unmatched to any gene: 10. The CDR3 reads CASSQKSSGRREQYF. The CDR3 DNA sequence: TGTGCCAGCAGCCAGAAATCTAGCGGGAGGCGGGAGCAGTACTTC. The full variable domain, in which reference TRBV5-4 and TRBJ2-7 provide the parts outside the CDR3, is ETGVTQSPTHLIKTRGQQVTLRCSSQSGHNTVSWYQQALGQGPQFIFQYYREEENGRGNFPPRFSGLQFPNYSSELNVNALELDDSALYLCASSQKSSGRREQYFGPGTRLTVT.

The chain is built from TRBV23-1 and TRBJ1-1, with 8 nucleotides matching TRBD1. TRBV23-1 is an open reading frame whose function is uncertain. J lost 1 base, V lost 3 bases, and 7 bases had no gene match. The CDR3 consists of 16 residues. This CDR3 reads CASSHHRQGRNTEAFF. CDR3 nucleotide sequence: TGCGCCAGCAGTCACCACCGACAGGGGAGGAACACTGAAGCTTTCTTT.

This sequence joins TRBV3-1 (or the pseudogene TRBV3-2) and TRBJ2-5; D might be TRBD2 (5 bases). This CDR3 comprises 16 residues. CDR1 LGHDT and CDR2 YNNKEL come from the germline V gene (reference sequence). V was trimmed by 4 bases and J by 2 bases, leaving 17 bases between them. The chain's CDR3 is CASSPDAGSGQETQYF. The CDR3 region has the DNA TGTGCCAGCAGCCCCGACGCAGGTTCGGGGCAAGAGACCCAGTACTTC.

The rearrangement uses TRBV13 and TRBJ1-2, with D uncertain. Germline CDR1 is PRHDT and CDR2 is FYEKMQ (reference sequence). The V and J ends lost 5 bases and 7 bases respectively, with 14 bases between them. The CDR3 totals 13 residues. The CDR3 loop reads CASSLRGSGGYTF. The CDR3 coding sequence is TGTGCCAGCAGCCTCAGAGGATCTGGTGGCTACACCTTC.

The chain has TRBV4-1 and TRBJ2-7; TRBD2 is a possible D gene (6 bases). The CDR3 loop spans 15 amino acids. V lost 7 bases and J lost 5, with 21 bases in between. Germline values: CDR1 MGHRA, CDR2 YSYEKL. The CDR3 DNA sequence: TGCGCCAGCAACCCAGAGAACTTTCCGGGAGACGAGCAGTACTTC. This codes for CASNPENFPGDEQYF.

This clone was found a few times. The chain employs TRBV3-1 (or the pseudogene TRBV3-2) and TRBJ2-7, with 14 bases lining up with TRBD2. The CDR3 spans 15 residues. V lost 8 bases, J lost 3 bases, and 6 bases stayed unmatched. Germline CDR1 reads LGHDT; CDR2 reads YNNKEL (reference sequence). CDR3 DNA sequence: TGTGCCAGCGGTCGGACTAGCGGGAGGAACTACGAGCAGTACTTC. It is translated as CASGRTSGRNYEQYF.

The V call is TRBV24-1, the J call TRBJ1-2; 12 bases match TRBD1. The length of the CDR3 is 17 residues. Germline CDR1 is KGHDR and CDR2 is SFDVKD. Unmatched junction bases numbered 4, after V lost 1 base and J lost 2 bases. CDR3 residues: CATSDFPGTGGNYGYTF. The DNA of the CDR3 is TGTGCCACCAGTGATTTCCCTGGGACAGGGGGCAACTATGGCTACACCTTC.

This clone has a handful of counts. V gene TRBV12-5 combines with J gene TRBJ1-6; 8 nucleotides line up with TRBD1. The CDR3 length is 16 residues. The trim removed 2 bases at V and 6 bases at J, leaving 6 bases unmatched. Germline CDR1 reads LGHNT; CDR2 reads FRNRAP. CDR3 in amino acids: CASGLFQGASNSPLHF. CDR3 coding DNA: TGTGCTAGTGGTTTGTTTCAGGGGGCTTCTAATTCACCCCTCCACTTT.

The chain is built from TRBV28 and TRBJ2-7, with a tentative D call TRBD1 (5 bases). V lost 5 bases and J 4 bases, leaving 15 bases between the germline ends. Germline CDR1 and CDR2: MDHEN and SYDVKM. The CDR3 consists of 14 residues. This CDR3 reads CASSRHPGKYEQYF. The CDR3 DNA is TGTGCCAGCAGTCGGCACCCAGGGAAATACGAGCAGTACTTC.

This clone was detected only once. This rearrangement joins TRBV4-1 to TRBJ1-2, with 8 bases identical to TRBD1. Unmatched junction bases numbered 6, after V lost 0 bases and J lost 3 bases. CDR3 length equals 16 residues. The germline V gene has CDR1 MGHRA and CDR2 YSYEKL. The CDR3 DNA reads TGCGCCAGCAGCCAAGAACCCAGGGGGCTATACTATGGCTACACCTTC. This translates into CASSQEPRGLYYGYTF.

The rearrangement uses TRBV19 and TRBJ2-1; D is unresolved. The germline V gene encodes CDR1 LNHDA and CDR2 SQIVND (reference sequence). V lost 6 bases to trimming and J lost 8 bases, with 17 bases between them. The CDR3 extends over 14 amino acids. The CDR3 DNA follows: TGTGCCAGTAGAGAACGTCGGAGCCACTATGAGCAGTTCTTC. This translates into CASRERRSHYEQFF.

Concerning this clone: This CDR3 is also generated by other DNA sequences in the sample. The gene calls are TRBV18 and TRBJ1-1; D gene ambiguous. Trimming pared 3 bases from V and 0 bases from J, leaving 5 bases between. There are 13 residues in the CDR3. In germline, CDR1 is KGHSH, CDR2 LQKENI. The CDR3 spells CASSPSMNTEAFF. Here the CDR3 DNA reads TGTGCCAGCTCACCTAGCATGAACACTGAAGCTTTCTTT.

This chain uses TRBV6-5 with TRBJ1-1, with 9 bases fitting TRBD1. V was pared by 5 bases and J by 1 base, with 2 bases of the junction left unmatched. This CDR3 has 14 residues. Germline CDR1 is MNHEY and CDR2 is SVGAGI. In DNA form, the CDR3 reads TGTGCCAGCAGTATGGACAGGGGGAACACTGAAGCTTTCTTT. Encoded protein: CASSMDRGNTEAFF.

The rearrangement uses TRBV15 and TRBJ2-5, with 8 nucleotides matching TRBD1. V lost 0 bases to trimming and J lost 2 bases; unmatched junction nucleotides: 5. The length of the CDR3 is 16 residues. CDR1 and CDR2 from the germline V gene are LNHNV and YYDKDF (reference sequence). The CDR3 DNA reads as TGTGCCACCAGCAGAGATTGGGACAGGCTGCAAGAGACCCAGTACTTC. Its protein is CATSRDWDRLQETQYF.

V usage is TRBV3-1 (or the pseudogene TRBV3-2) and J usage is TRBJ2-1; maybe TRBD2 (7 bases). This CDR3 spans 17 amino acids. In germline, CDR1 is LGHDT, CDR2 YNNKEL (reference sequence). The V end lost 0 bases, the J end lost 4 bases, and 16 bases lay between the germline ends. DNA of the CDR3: TGTGCCAGCAGCCAAGAGGGGGCGGGAGCCCTATACAATGAGCAGTTCTTC. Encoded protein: CASSQEGAGALYNEQFF.

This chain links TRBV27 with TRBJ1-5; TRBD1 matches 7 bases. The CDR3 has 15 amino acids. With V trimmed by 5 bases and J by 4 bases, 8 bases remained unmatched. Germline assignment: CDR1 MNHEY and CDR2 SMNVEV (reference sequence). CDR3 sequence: CASSLTGDTNQPQHF. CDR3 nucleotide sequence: TGTGCCAGCAGTCTCACAGGGGACACTAATCAGCCCCAGCATTTT.

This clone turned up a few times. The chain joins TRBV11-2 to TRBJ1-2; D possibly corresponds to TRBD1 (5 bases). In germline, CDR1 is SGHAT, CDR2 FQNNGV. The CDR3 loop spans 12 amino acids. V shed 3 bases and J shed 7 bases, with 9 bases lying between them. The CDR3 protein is CASSFGTPGYTF. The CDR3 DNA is TGTGCCAGCAGCTTCGGGACTCCTGGCTACACCTTC.

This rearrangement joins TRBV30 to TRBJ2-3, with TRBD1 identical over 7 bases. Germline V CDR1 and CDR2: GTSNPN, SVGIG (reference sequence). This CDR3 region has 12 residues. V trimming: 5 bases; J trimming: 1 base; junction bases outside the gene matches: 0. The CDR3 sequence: CAWGTGTDTQYF. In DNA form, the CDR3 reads TGTGCCTGGGGGACAGGCACAGATACGCAGTATTTT.

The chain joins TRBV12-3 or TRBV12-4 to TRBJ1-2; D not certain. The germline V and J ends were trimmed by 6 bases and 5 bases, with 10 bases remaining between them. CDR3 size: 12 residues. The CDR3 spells CASSPGSYGYTF. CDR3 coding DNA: TGTGCCAGCAGCCCGGGATCGTATGGCTACACCTTC.

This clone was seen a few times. The CDR3 loop reads CASSLGGLNEKLFF. The CDR3 DNA reads TGTGCCAGCAGCTTAGGGGGACTAAATGAAAAACTGTTTTTT. The chain links TRBV7-9 to TRBJ1-4; possibly TRBD1 for D (5 bases). This CDR3 has 14 residues. Between the trimmed V and J ends, which lost 1 base and 5 bases, there was a span of 8 bases. Germline V gene sequence: CDR1 SEHNR, CDR2 FQNEAQ (reference sequence).

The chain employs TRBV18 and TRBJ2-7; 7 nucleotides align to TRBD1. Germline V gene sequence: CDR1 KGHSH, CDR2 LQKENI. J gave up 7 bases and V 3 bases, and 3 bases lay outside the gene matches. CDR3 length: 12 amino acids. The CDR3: CASSPGTAEQYF. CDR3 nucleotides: TGTGCCAGCTCACCTGGGACAGCTGAGCAGTACTTC.

The CDR3 DNA reads TGTGCCAGCAGCCAAGACTTACAGGGGATGTGGCTCTATAGCAATCAGCCCCAGCATTTT. This encodes CASSQDLQGMWLYSNQPQHF. The chain employs TRBV3-1 (or the pseudogene TRBV3-2) and TRBJ1-5; 7 bases are shared with TRBD1. Germline V lookup: CDR1 LGHDT, CDR2 YNNKEL (reference sequence). There are 20 residues in the CDR3. Trimming took 0 bases from V and 0 from J; bases not matched to a gene: 14.

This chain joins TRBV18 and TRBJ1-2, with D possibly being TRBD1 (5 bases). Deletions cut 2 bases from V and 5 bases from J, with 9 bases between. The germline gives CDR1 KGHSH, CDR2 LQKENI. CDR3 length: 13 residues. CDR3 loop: CASSPDSKYGYTF. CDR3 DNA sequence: TGTGCCAGCTCACCAGACAGCAAGTATGGCTACACCTTC.

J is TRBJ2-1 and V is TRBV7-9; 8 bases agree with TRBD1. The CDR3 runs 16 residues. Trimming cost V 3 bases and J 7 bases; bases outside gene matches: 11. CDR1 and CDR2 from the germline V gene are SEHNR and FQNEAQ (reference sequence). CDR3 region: CASSLLADRESNEQFF. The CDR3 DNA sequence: TGTGCCAGCAGCTTGTTAGCGGACAGGGAGAGTAATGAGCAGTTCTTC.

For the CDR3, the DNA is TGTGCCAGCAGTGACAGACAGGGTAATTCACCCCTCCACTTT. This encodes CASSDRQGNSPLHF. The rearrangement links TRBV6-1 to TRBJ1-6; TRBD1 matches at 7 bases. CDR1 MNHNS and CDR2 SASEGT come from the germline V gene. Germline trimming cut 3 bases from V and 6 bases from J; bases unmatched to any gene: 2. The CDR3 has 14 residues.